This TCR beta chain was recorded in a study of control samples from healthy donors and cancer patients. Clones were read by immunoSEQ multiplex PCR, and TCRdb kept only the in-frame ones, dropping some. The table includes 50,000 or so clones, approximately 86% detected once. Germline V gives CDR1 LNHDA, CDR2 SQIVND (reference sequence). The V and J ends lost 5 bases and 9 bases respectively, with 8 bases between them. There are 11 residues in the CDR3. Sequencing was carried out using blood. The clonotype was recovered from a man aged 50 to 59 in good health. The chain links TRBV19 to TRBJ1-5; no definite D call. CDR3: CASSYLGPQHF. The CDR3 DNA reads TGTGCCAGTAGTTACCTGGGGCCCCAGCATTTT.